The clone carrying this T cell receptor beta chain appeared many times. Its antigen remains unidentified. TCRdb re-derived calls from the multiplex PCR reads in MiXCR, one entry per CDR3 protein. The table lists around 300,000 distinct CDR3 sequences, around 30% of them singletons. Breast cancer patients provided tissue from their axillary draining lymph nodes. This sample is drawn from a study of breast tumors, draining lymph nodes, adjacent tissues. General study results and limits: Luminal-like breast cancer showed significantly greater tumor-nontumor repertoire similarity than basal-like breast cancer did. Data fit most tumor T cells coming from lymph node, expanding in tumor.

Losses at the gene ends were 6 bases for V and 5 bases for J; bases not matched to a gene: 6. Per germline, CDR1 KGHSH and CDR2 LQKENI. This CDR3 is 13 amino acids long. The chain uses TRBV18 and TRBJ2-7; TRBD1 agrees at 8 bases. Sequencing used axillary lymph node tissue. The TCR was taken from a female donor with breast cancer. Some clones in this sample may be carry-over from other donors' samples. The CDR3 protein is CASSDRVTHEQYF. The CDR3 coding sequence is TGTGCCAGCTCGGACAGGGTAACCCACGAGCAGTACTTC.